Reported below is one T cell receptor beta chain. Clones were sequenced by immunoSEQ multiplex PCR, and TCRdb holds only the in-frame ones, with some missing. This sample yields around 190,000 clones, of which about 79% are seen a single time; under 15% belongs to the top ten. This specimen belongs to a study of blood T cell repertoires in COVID-19. V was shortened by 0 bases and J by 1 base, with 9 bases between the two germline ends. This CDR3 has 15 amino acids. Germline V lookup: CDR1 LNHDA, CDR2 SQIVND (reference sequence). Material: peripheral blood. V gene TRBV19 combines with J gene TRBJ2-5, with D unclear. The sequence was obtained from a human donor in a cohort sampled during active COVID-19. For the CDR3, the DNA is TGTGCCAGTAGTATAGATTTTGCGGTCCAAGAGACCCAGTACTTC. The encoded protein is CASSIDFAVQETQYF.